This T cell receptor (beta chain) comes out of a study of T-cell reconstitution after alpha-beta-depleted transplantation in children. Study-level findings and limits: Surviving recipient T cells and thymic progenitors accounted for the high day-60 TCRbeta diversity observed in some patients.

Notes on this clonotype: Its antigen remains unknown.

A library of TCRbeta sequences, prepared with unique molecular identifiers, was generated. TCRdb re-called the PCR reads through MiXCR, storing one row per CDR3 protein. Of 90,000 to 100,000 distinct CDR3 sequences detected, about 22% appear once; the ten largest clones hold about 21%. Specimen: PBMCs, collected before TCRalphabeta/CD19-depleted stem cell transplant. This clonotype was obtained from a boy between 2 and 10 years old with acute lymphoblastic leukemia, due to receive a stem cell transplant.

The CDR3 region is CASSRREDYGYTF. For the CDR3, the DNA is TGTGCCAGCAGTAGAAGGGAGGACTATGGCTACACCTTC. The chain links TRBV6-1 to TRBJ1-2, with no clear D. The CDR3 loop spans 13 amino acids. V was cut by 5 bases and J by 3 bases, with 10 bases left in between. Germline V gene lookup returns CDR1 MNHNS and CDR2 SASEGT.